The source of this T cell receptor (beta chain) is a study of shared clonotypes between healthy human individuals. This CDR3 has 14 amino acids. Germline-derived CDR1 and CDR2 are MDHEN and SYDVKM. The V segment lost 5 bases and the J segment 7 bases; nucleotides outside the gene matches: 8. Using immunoSEQ multiplex PCR, the repertoire was profiled, and TCRdb retains in-frame clones only, with some absent. The sample shows 2 million to 2.5 million clones, about 90% of them seen only once. The sequencing input was naive CD4+ T cells from PBMCs. Indicated subset: CD45RA+ positively selected. This chain uses TRBV28 with TRBJ1-3; 7 bases match TRBD1. This sequence originates from a man aged 18 to 30 in good health. Some clones in this sample may be carry-over from other donors' samples. CDR3 nucleotides: TGTGCCAGCAGTATGACAGGGTATGGGAACACCATATATTTT. Amino acids: CASSMTGYGNTIYF.